This TCR beta chain was identified during a study of T cells in Graves' hyperthyroidism and ophthalmopathy (dated by TCRdb to about 2019). For context, the study as a whole: Peripheral blood samples were taken at initial diagnosis, before any treatment was given. Following sampling, methimazole starting at 30 mg daily was given to hyperthyroidism patients, and high-dose intravenous methylprednisolone was given to ophthalmopathy patients. Prospective prediction of ophthalmopathy was tested in an independent validation cohort of fewer than 20 hyperthyroidism patients and roughly 16 patients who later progressed to ophthalmopathy. The study also compared thyroid tissue and blood T-cell repertoires from five or six Graves' hyperthyroidism patients. To identify distinguishing TCR V-J signatures, a discovery cohort of 90 to 100 patients was used, comprising 40 to 45 with Graves' ophthalmopathy and 57 with stable Graves' hyperthyroidism. According to the paper, TCR Vbeta CDR3 sequencing was carried out on about 140 peripheral blood samples, which came from approximately 43 ophthalmopathy, around 75 hyperthyroidism and some 17 progressor patients. The 90 or so discovery patients were randomly split 7:3 into training and test sets. The paper as a whole reports these results and caveats: In validation, the model predicted progression to ophthalmopathy with over 60% sensitivity and about 73% specificity, a median of 6.5 months before onset. Most expanded thyroid clonotypes (frequency above 0.001) were also found in blood, which suggests that blood repertoires may mirror thyroid immune responses. In cross-validation, a model built on a 13 V-J signature told ophthalmopathy apart from stable hyperthyroidism with 85% to 90% sensitivity and roughly 83% specificity, and in testing the same model reached 80%/75%. Sample size was not statistically predetermined, and investigators were not blinded to group allocation.

Note on this clonotype: Its antigen remains unidentified. Base-call qualities are not available, and no considerably larger clone is one nucleotide away.

Taken from the germline V gene, the CDR1 and CDR2 loops are ENHRY and SYGVKD. V sheds 0 bases and J sheds 7 bases, leaving 6 bases between their ends. Counted from cysteine to phenylalanine, this CDR3 has 12 amino acids. Only the CDR3 portion is preserved as DNA: 36 bases, with reading frame beginning at the first base. Stable Graves' hyperthyroidism was defined as the absence of progression to ophthalmopathy over 18 months of follow-up. Hyperthyroidism patients were newly diagnosed, with disease duration under 2 months, and aged 18 to 65 years. Patients with uncontrolled infections, other autoimmune diseases, pregnancy or lactation were excluded. Diagnoses were established on the basis of clinical symptoms, serum thyroxine and TRAb, thyroid ultrasound, and orbital computed tomography. PBMCs were separated from 7.5 to 10 ml of fresh peripheral blood using Ficoll-Paque density gradient centrifugation. Total RNA was extracted using Trizol reagent, and RNA quality was assessed on an Agilent 2100 Bioanalyzer.

The TCR beta CDR3 regions were amplified from RNA transcripts. A first-round RT-PCR of the TCR CDR3 used the HTBI primer set with the Qiagen OneStep RT-PCR kit. A second multiplex PCR round built the libraries, followed by size selection and purification. Libraries were sequenced paired-end with 100 bp reads on an Illumina HiSeq2000. Processing in the source paper ran as follows. Raw data were processed with SOAPnuke, discarding reads with adapters, uncalled bases, mean Phred below 15, or no exact constant-primer or identifier match. High-quality paired reads were merged with COPE v1.2.5, and unique nucleotide sequences were defined as clonotypes. Clonotypes were aligned to IMGT TRBV, TRBD and TRBJ reference segments using MiTCR v1.1. The analysis was restricted to V-J combinations with a frequency above 0.0001, which together covered over 99% of the repertoires. A TCS score was defined as the ratio of F50 (clonal expansion) to E x V (chaos), with BLOSUM62-based TCRdist applied between CDR3 peptides within each V-J. Welch's t-statistics and random forest reduced fewer than 550 V-J features to roughly 13, which were used in a naive Bayes classifier (R e1071). Using fastp trimming at Q25 and MiXCR clonotype assembly, TCRdb reanalyzed the public sequencing data and kept in-frame beta chains. Here each entry gathers all rows of one CDR3 protein and keeps the most common genes and DNA. The V and J calls were determined by TCRdb, not by the authors. The sample contains hundreds of thousands of distinct CDR3 sequences, roughly 14% of them found a single time. The ten biggest clones cover 11% to 15% of the sample.

The sample taken for sequencing was blood. Here the chain combines TRBV10-3 and TRBJ1-2; the D gene is not confidently resolved. The sequence was obtained from a woman between 18 and 30 years old with Graves' hyperthyroidism. The DNA sequence is given as TGTGCCATCAGTGAGTCGACGGGTGGCTACACCTTC. It translates to CAISESTGGYTF.